This TCR beta chain was profiled in a study of T cell changes during pregnancy in multiple sclerosis. This table comes from immunoSEQ multiplex PCR, and its TCRdb copy is limited to in-frame clones, with some not included. The sample records tens of thousands of clones, more than 80% being singletons. The V and J ends lost 8 bases and 3 bases respectively, with 13 bases between them. This CDR3 contains 13 residues. Germline V CDR1 and CDR2: KGHSH, LQKENI. The chain uses TRBV18 and TRBJ1-2; D might be TRBD1 (5 bases). The sequence was collected from a female donor with multiple sclerosis, enrolled in a pregnancy study. Source: peripheral blood, taken in the third trimester of pregnancy. CDR3 region: CASRDGGDYGYTF. CDR3 nucleotides: TGTGCCAGCCGGGACGGGGGAGACTATGGCTACACCTTC.